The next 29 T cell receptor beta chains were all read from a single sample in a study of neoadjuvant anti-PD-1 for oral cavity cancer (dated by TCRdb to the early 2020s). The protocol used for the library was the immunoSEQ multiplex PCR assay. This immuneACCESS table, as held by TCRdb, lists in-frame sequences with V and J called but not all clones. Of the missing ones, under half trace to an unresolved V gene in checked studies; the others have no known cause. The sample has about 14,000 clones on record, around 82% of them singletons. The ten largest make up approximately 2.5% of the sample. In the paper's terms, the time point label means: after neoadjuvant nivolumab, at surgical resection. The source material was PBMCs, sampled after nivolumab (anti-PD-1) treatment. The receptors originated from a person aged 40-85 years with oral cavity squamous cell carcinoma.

The CDR3 DNA reads TGCGCCAGCAGCTTGTCCGGCAGGGAGGGTGGCTACACCTTC. Its protein is CASSLSGREGGYTF. The rearrangement uses TRBV5-1 and TRBJ1-2, with a weak D call TRBD1 (5 bases). CDR3 length: 14 residues. Germline assignment: CDR1 SGHRS and CDR2 YFSETQ. Trimming took off 1 base at V and 7 bases at J, with 14 bases between the two ends.

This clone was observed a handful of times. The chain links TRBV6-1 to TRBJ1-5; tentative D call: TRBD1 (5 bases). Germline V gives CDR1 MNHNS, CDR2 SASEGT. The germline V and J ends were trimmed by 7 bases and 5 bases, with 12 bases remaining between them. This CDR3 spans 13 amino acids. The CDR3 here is CASMIGVDQPQHF. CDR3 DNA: TGTGCCAGCATGATAGGGGTGGATCAGCCCCAGCATTTT.

The chain's CDR3 is CASSYRQAFNQPQHF. The CDR3 bases are TGTGCCAGCAGTTATCGGCAGGCCTTCAATCAGCCCCAGCATTTT. The rearrangement uses TRBV6-6 and TRBJ1-5; D not certain. Germline V CDR1 and CDR2: MNHNY, SVGAGI (reference sequence). V lost 3 bases to trimming and J lost 3 bases, with 12 bases between them. The CDR3 is made up of 15 amino acids.

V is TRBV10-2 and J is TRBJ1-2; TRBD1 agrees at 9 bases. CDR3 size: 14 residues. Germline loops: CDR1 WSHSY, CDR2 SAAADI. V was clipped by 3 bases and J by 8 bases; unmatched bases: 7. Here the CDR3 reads CASSETGGSEGYTF. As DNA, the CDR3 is TGCGCCAGCAGTGAAACAGGGGGCAGTGAAGGCTACACCTTC.

This chain's CDR3 is CASSLVPRETEAFF. In DNA form, the CDR3 reads TGCGCCAGCAGCTTGGTGCCCAGGGAAACTGAAGCTTTCTTT. The genes are TRBV5-1 and TRBJ1-1; tentative D call: TRBD1 (5 bases). The CDR3 sequence is 14 residues long. From germline, CDR1 is SGHRS and CDR2 YFSETQ. V lost 0 bases, J lost 5 bases, and 11 bases lay in between.

The CDR3: CASRSLGQLTYEQYF. CDR3 in DNA: TGTGCCAGCAGGTCCCTTGGCCAGCTAACCTACGAGCAGTACTTC. The chain uses TRBV11-2 and TRBJ2-7; D not certain. This CDR3 spans 15 amino acids. The germline V gene encodes CDR1 SGHAT and CDR2 FQNNGV. Deletions cut 6 bases from V and 2 bases from J, with 17 bases between. The full variable domain, rest sourced from reference TRBV11-2 and TRBJ2-7, is EAGVAQSPRYKIIEKRQSVAFWCNPISGHATLYWYQQILGQGPKLLIQFQNNGVVDDSQLPKDRFSAERLKGVDSTLKIQPAKLEDSAVYLCASRSLGQLTYEQYFGPGTRLTVT.

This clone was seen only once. The CDR3 reads CAWGKGTNYEQYF. The CDR3 DNA reads TGTGCCTGGGGGAAGGGTACCAACTACGAGCAGTACTTC. The V and J genes are TRBV30 and TRBJ2-7, with unresolved D. V dropped 5 bases and J dropped 3 bases, with 14 bases sitting between them. The CDR3 extends over 13 amino acids. The V gene's germline CDR1 is GTSNPN and CDR2 SVGIG (reference sequence).

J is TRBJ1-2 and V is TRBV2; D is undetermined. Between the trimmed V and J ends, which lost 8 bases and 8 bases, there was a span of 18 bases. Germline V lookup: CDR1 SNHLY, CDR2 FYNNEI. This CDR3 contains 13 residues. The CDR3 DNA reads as TGTGCCAGCGATGTGGGCAGAAACAGAGGCTACACCTTC. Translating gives CASDVGRNRGYTF. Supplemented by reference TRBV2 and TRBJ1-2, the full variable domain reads EPEVTQTPSHQVTQMGQEVILRCVPISNHLYFYWYRQILGQKVEFLVSFYNNEISEKSEIFDDQFSVERPDGSNFTLKIRSTKLEDSAMYFCASDVGRNRGYTFGSGTRLTVV.

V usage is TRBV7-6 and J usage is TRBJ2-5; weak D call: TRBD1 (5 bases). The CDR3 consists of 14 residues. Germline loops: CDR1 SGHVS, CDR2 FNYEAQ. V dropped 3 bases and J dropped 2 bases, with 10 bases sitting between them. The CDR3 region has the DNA TGTGCCAGCAGCTTGTGGACAAGACAAGAGACCCAGTACTTC. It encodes CASSLWTRQETQYF.

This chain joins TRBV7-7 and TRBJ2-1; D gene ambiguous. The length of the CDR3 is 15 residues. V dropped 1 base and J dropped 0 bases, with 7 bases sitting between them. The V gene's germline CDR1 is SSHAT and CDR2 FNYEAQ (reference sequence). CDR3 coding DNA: TGTGCCAGCAGCTTAGATTCCAGCTCCTACAATGAGCAGTTCTTC. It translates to CASSLDSSSYNEQFF.

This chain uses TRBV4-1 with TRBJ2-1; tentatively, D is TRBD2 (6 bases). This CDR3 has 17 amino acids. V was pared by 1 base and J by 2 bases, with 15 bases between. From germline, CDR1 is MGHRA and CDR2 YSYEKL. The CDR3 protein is CASSQAPSGGAYNEQFF. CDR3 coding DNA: TGCGCCAGCAGCCAAGCCCCGAGTGGCGGGGCCTACAATGAGCAGTTCTTC.

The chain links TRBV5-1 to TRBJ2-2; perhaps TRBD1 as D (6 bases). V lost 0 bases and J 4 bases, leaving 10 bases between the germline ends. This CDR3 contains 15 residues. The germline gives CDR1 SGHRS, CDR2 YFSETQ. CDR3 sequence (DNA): TGCGCCAGCAGCTTGGCCCAGGGGCGCACCGGGGAGCTGTTTTTT. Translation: CASSLAQGRTGELFF.

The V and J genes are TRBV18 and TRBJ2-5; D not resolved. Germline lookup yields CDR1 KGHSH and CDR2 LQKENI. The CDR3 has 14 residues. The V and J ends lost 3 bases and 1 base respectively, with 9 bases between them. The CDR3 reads CASSPLDGQETQYF. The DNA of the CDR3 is TGTGCCAGCTCACCGTTGGACGGCCAAGAGACCCAGTACTTC.

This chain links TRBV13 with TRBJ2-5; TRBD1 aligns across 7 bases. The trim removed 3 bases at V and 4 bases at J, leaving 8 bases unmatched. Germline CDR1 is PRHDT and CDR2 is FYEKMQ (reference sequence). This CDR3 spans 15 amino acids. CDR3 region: CASSFPTGRAETQYF. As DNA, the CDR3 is TGTGCCAGCAGCTTTCCGACAGGGCGGGCAGAGACCCAGTACTTC.

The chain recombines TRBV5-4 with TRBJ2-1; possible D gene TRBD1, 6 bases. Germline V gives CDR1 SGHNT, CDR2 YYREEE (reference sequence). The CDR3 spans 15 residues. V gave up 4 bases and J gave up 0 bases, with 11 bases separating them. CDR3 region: CASSQAGVSYNEQFF. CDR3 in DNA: TGTGCCAGCAGCCAGGCAGGGGTCTCCTACAATGAGCAGTTCTTC.

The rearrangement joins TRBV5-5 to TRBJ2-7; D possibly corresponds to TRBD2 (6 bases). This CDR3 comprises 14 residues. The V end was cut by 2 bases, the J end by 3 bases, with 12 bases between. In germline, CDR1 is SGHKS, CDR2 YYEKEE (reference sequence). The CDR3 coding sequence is TGTGCCAGCAGCTTCCCGGGGGTCAGCTACGAGCAGTACTTC. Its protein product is CASSFPGVSYEQYF.

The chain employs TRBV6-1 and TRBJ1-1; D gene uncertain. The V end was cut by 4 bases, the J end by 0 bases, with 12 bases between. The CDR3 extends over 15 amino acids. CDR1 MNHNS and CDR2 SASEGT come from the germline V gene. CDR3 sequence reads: CASSGRLNMNTEAFF. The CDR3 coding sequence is TGTGCCAGCAGTGGTCGGTTAAACATGAACACTGAAGCTTTCTTT.

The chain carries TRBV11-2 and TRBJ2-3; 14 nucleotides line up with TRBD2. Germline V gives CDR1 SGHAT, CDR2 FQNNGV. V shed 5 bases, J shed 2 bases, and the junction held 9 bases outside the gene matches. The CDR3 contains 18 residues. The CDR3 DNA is TGTGCCAGCAGCCCCGGGACTAGCGGGAGAATTGCCACAGATACGCAGTATTTT. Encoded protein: CASSPGTSGRIATDTQYF. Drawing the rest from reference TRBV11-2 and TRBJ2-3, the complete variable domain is EAGVAQSPRYKIIEKRQSVAFWCNPISGHATLYWYQQILGQGPKLLIQFQNNGVVDDSQLPKDRFSAERLKGVDSTLKIQPAKLEDSAVYLCASSPGTSGRIATDTQYFGPGTRLTVL.

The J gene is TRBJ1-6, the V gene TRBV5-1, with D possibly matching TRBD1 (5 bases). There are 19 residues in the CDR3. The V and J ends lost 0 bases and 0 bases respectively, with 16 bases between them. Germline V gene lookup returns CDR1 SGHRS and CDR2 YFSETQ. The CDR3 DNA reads TGCGCCAGCAGCTTGGCCGGTCGGGGCCCGAGCTCCTATAATTCACCCCTCCACTTT. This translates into CASSLAGRGPSSYNSPLHF.

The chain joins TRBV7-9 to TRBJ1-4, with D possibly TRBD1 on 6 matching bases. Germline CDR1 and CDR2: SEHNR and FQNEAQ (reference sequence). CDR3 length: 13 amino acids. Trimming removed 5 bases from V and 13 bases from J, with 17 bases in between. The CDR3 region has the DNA TGTGCCAGCAGCGCAACCACTCGACAGGCACTGTTTTTT. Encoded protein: CASSATTRQALFF.

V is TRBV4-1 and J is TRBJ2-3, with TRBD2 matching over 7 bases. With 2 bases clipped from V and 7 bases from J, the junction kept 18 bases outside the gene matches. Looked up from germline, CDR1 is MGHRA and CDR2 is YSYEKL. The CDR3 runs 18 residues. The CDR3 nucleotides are TGCGCCAGCAGCCAACCCCTAAGACTAGCAGGGACCCCTAATACGCAGTATTTT. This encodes CASSQPLRLAGTPNTQYF.

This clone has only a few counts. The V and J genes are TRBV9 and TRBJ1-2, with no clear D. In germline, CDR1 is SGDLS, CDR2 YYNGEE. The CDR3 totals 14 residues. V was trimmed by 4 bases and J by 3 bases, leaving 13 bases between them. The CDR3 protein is CASSPSSGDYGYTF. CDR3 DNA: TGTGCCAGCAGCCCGAGTTCCGGGGACTATGGCTACACCTTC. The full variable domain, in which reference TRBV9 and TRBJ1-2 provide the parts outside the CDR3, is DSGVTQTPKHLITATGQRVTLRCSPRSGDLSVYWYQQSLDQGLQFLIQYYNGEERAKGNILERFSAQQFPDLHSELNLSSLELGDSALYFCASSPSSGDYGYTFGSGTRLTVV.

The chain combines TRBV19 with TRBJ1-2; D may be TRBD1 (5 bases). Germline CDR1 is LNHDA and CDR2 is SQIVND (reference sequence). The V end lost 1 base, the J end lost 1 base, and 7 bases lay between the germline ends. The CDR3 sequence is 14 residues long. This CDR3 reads CASSIGGVNYGYTF. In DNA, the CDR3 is TGTGCCAGTAGTATAGGAGGGGTTAACTATGGCTACACCTTC.

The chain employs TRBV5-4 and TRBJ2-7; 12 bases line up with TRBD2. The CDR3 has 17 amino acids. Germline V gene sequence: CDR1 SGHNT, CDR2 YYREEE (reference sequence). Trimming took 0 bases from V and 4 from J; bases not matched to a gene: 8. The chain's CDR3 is CASSLGPSGRAAYEQYF. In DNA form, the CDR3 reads TGTGCCAGCAGCTTGGGGCCTAGCGGGAGGGCCGCTTACGAGCAGTACTTC. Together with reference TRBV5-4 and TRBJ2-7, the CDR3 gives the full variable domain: ETGVTQSPTHLIKTRGQQVTLRCSSQSGHNTVSWYQQALGQGPQFIFQYYREEENGRGNFPPRFSGLQFPNYSSELNVNALELDDSALYLCASSLGPSGRAAYEQYFGPGTRLTVT.

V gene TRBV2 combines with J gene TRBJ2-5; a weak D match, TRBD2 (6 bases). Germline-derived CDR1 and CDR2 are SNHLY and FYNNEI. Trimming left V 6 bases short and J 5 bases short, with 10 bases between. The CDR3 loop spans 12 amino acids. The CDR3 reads CASRLGRETQYF. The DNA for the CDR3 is TGTGCCAGCAGGCTAGGGAGGGAGACCCAGTACTTC.

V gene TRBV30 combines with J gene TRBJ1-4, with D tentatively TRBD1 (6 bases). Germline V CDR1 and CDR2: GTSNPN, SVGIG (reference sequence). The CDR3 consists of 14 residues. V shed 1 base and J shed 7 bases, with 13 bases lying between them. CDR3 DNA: TGTGCCTGGAGTGGGAAACAGGGTCTTGAAAAACTGTTTTTT. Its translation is CAWSGKQGLEKLFF. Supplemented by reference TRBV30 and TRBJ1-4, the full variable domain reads SQTIHQWPATLVQPVGSPLSLECTVEGTSNPNLYWYRQAAGRGLQLLFYSVGIGQISSEVPQNLSASRPQDRQFILSSKKLLLSDSGFYLCAWSGKQGLEKLFFGSGTQLSVL.

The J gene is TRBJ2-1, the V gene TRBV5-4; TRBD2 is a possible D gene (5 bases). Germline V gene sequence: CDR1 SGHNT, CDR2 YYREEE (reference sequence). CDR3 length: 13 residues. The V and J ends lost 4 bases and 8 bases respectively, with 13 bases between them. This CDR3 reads CASSNAGGDEQFF. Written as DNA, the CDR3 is TGTGCCAGCAGCAACGCCGGAGGCGATGAGCAGTTCTTC.

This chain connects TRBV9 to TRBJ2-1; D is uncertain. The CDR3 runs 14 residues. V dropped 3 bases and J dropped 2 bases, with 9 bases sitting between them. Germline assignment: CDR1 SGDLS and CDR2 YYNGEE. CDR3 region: CASSDDGTYNEQFF. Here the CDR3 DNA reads TGTGCCAGCAGCGACGATGGTACCTACAATGAGCAGTTCTTC.

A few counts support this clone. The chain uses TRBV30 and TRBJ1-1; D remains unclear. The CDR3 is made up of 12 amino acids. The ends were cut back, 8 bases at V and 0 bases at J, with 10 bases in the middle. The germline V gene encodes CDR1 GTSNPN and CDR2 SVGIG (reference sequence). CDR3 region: CARDGVNTEAFF. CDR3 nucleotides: TGTGCCCGCGACGGGGTGAACACTGAAGCTTTCTTT.